The text below deals with one T cell receptor beta chain. Antigen specificity is unknown. The data are from a study of naive and memory T cell subsets. After removal of 0 bases from V and 9 bases from J, the junction contained 15 bases not matched to a gene. CDR3 length: 18 amino acids. Germline CDR1 MNHEY, CDR2 SVGAGI. Alpha and beta libraries were amplified separately from the second PCR onward. After CD4 positive bead selection, the CD4-negative fraction gave CD8 T cells. Two oligonucleotides, mixed equimolar, formed the beta constant-region primer covering TRBC1 and TRBC2. Nested alpha and beta constant-region primers with the SP2 primer drove four PCR rounds on ligated cDNA. Each CDR3 protein is one row after TCRdb ran MiXCR on the UMI-ligation and nested PCR reads. The sample yields tens of thousands of distinct CDR3 sequences, about 11% seen once. The study, taken as a whole, reports: Over 95% of naive TCR sequences appeared only once after error correction, unlike memory subsets. Possibly reflecting memory cells re-expressing CD45RA, a few larger clonotypes occurred in naive repertoires, especially CD8.

Sequenced sample: naive CD4+ T cells from blood. The chain carries TRBV6-5 and TRBJ2-1, with 9 bases fitting TRBD2. The receptor was derived from a human donor in good health. The CDR3 sequence is CASSYSEASGTTGGEQFF. CDR3 nucleotides: TGTGCCAGCAGTTACTCAGAAGCTAGCGGGACGACCGGCGGTGAGCAGTTCTTC.